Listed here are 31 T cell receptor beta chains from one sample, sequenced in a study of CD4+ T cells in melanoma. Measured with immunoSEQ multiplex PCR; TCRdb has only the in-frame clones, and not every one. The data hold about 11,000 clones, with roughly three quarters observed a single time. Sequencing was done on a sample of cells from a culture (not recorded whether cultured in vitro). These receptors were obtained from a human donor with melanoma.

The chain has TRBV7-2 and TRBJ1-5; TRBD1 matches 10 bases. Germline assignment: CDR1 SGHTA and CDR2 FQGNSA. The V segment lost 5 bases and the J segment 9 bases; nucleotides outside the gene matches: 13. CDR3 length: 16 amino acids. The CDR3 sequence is CASSVTSGTGAWPQHF. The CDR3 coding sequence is TGTGCCAGCAGCGTAACCTCCGGGACAGGGGCATGGCCCCAGCATTTT.

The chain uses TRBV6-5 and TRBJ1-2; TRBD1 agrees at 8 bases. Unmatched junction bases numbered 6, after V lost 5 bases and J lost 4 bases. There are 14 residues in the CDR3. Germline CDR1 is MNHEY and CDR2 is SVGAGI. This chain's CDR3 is CASSAVTGVYGYTF. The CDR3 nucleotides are TGTGCCAGCAGTGCGGTGACAGGGGTCTATGGCTACACCTTC.

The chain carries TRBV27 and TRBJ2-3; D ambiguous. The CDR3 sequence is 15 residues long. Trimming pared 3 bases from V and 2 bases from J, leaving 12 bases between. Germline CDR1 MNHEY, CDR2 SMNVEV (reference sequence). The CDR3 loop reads CASSFLSTLTDTQYF. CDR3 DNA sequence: TGTGCCAGCAGTTTTCTTTCTACCCTCACAGATACGCAGTATTTT.

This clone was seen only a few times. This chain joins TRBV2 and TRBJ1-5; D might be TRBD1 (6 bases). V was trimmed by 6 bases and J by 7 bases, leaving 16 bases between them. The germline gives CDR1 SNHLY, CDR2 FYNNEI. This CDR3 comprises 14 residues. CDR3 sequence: CASRNLQGGQPQHF. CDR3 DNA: TGTGCCAGCAGAAATCTACAGGGAGGGCAGCCCCAGCATTTT.

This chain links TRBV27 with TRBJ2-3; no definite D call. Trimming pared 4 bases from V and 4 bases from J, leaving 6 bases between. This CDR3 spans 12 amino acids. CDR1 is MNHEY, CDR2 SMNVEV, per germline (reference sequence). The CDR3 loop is CASSSWPDTQYF. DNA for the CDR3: TGTGCCAGCAGTTCCTGGCCAGATACGCAGTATTTT.

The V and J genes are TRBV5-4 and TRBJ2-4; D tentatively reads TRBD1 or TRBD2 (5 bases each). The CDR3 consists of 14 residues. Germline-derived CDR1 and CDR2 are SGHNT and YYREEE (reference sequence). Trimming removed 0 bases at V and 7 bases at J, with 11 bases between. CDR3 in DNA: TGTGCCAGCAGCTTGGCGGGGCCGGGGAACATTCAGTACTTC. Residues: CASSLAGPGNIQYF.

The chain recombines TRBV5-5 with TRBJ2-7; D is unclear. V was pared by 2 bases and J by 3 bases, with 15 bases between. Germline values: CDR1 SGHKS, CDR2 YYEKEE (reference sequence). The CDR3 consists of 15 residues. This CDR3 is CASSFSLSPFYEQYF. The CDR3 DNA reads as TGTGCCAGCAGCTTTTCCCTAAGCCCCTTCTACGAGCAGTACTTC.

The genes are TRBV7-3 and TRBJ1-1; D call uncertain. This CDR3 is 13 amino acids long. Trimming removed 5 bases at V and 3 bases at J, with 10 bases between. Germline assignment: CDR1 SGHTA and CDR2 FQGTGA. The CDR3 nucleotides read TGTGCCAGCAGCCAAGACCGGCACACTGAAGCTTTCTTT. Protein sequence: CASSQDRHTEAFF.

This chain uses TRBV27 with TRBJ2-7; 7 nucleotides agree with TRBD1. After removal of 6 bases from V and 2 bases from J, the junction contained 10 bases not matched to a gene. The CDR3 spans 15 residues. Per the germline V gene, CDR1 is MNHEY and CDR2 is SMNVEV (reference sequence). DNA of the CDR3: TGTGCCAGCAGCCGATCAGGGGGATCACCCTACGAGCAGTACTTC. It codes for CASSRSGGSPYEQYF.

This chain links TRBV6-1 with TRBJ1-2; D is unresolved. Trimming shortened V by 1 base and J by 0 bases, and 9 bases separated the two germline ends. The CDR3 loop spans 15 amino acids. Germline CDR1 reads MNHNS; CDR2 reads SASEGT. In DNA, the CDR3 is TGTGCCAGCAGTGAAGTAAACAGAGCTAACTATGGCTACACCTTC. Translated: CASSEVNRANYGYTF.

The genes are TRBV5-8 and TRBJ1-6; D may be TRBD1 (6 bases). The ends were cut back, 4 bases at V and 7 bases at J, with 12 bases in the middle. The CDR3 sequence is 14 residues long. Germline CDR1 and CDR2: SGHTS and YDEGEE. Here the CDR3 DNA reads TGTGCCAGCAGCCTGACAGGTTTCAATTCACCCCTCCACTTT. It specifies CASSLTGFNSPLHF.

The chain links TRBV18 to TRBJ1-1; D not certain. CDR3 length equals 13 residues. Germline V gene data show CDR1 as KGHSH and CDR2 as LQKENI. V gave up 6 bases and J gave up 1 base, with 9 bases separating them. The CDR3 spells CASSRAANTEAFF. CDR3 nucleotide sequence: TGTGCCAGCTCCCGAGCCGCGAACACTGAAGCTTTCTTT.

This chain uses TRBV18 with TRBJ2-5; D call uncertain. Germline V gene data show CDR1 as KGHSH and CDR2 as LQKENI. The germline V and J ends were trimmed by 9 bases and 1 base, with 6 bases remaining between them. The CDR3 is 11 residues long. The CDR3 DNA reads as TGTGCCAGTGAAATCCAAGAGACCCAGTACTTC. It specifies CASEIQETQYF.

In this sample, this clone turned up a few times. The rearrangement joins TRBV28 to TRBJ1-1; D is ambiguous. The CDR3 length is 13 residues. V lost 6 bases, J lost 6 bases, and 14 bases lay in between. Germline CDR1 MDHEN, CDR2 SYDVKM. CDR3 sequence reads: CASSGPALAEAFF. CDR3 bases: TGTGCCAGCAGCGGCCCAGCTCTTGCTGAAGCTTTCTTT.

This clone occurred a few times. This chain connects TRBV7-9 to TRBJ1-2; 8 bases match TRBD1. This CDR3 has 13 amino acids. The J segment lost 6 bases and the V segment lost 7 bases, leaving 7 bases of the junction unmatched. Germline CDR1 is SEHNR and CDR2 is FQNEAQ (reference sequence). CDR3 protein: CASTYYRGNGYTF. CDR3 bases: TGTGCCAGCACCTATTACAGGGGGAATGGCTACACCTTC. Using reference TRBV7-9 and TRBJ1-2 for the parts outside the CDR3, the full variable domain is DTGVSQNPRHKITKRGQNVTFRCDPISEHNRLYWYRQTLGQGPEFLTYFQNEAQLEKSRLLSDRFSAERPKGSFSTLEIQRTEQGDSAMYLCASTYYRGNGYTFGSGTRLTVV.

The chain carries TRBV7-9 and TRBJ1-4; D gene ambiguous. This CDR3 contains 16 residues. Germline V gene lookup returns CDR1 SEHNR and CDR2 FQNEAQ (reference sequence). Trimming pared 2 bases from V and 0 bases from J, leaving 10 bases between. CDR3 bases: TGTGCCAGCAGCTTATGGGGTGGCCCAACTAATGAAAAACTGTTTTTT. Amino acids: CASSLWGGPTNEKLFF.

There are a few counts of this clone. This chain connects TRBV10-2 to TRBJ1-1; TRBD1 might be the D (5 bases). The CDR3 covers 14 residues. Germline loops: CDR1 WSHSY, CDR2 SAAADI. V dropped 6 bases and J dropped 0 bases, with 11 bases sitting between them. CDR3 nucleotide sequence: TGCGCCAGCAGCTGGGGCAGAATGAACACTGAAGCTTTCTTT. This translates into CASSWGRMNTEAFF.

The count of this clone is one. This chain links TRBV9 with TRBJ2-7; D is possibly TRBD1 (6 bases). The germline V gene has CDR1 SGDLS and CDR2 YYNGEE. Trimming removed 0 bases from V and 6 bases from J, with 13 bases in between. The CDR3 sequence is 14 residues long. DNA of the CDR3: TGTGCCAGCAGCGTAGCTACAGGGAGCCGCGAGCAGTACTTC. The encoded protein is CASSVATGSREQYF.

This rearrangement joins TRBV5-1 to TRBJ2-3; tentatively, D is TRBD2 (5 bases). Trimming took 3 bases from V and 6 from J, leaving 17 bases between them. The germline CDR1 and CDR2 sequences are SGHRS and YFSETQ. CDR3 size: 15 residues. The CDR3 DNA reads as TGCGCCAGCAGCTGGACCGGAGTAGCGTTGGATACGCAGTATTTT. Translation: CASSWTGVALDTQYF.

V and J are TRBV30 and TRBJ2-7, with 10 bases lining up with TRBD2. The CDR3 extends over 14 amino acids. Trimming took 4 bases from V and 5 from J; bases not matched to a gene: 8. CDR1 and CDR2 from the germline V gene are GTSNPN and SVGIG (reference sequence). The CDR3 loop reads CAWKPGLATNEQYF. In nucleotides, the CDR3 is TGTGCCTGGAAGCCGGGACTAGCGACCAACGAGCAGTACTTC.

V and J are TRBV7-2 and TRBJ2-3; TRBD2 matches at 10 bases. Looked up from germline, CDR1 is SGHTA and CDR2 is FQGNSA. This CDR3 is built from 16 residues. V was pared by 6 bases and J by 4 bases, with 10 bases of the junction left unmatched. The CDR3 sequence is CASRTGAGGPADTQYF. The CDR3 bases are TGTGCCAGCAGAACCGGAGCGGGGGGGCCGGCAGATACGCAGTATTTT.

CDR3 region: CASSLEAVTYNQPQHF. Written as DNA, the CDR3 is TGTGCCAGCAGCTTAGAGGCAGTGACCTACAATCAGCCCCAGCATTTT. V is TRBV7-8 and J is TRBJ1-5; no firm D call. Per germline, CDR1 SGHVS and CDR2 FQNEAQ. The CDR3 totals 16 residues. The V and J ends lost 1 base and 3 bases respectively, with 13 bases between them.

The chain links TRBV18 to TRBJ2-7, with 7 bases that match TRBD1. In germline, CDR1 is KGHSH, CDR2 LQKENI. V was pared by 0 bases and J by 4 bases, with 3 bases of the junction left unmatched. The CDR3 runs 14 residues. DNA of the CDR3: TGTGCCAGCTCACCACCGCGACAGGGATACGAGCAGTACTTC. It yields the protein CASSPPRQGYEQYF.

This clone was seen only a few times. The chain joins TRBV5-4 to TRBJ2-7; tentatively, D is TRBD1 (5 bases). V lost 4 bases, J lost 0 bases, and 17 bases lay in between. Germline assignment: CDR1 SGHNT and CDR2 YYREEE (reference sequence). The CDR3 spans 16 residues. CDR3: CASSRPSTESSYEQYF. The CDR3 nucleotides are TGTGCCAGCAGCAGGCCGTCGACAGAAAGCTCCTACGAGCAGTACTTC.

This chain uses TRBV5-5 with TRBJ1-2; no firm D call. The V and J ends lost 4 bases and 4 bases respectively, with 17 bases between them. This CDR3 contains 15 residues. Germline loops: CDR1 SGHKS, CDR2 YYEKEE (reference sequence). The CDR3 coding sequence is TGTGCCAGCAGCGGGATCTGGGCCGGGAGCTATGGCTACACCTTC. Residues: CASSGIWAGSYGYTF.

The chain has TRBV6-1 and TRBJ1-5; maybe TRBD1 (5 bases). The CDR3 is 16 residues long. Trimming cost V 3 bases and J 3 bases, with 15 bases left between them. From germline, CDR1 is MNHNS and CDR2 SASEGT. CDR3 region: CASSDVAGVYNQPQHF. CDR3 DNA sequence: TGTGCCAGCAGTGACGTCGCGGGGGTCTACAATCAGCCCCAGCATTTT.

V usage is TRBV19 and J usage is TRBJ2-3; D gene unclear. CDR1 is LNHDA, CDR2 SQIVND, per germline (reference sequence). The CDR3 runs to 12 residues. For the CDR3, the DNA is TGTTCAACCAGAGGCCCCGGAGATACGCAGTATTTT. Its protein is CSTRGPGDTQYF.

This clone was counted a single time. CDR3 loop: CASSESGGANTGELFF. CDR3 DNA: TGTGCCAGCAGTGAATCCGGCGGGGCGAACACCGGGGAGCTGTTTTTT. The chain employs TRBV25-1 and TRBJ2-2, with a tentative D call TRBD2 (6 bases). CDR1 MGHDK and CDR2 SYGVNS come from the germline V gene. V gave up 1 base and J gave up 0 bases, with 9 bases separating them. CDR3 length: 16 residues.

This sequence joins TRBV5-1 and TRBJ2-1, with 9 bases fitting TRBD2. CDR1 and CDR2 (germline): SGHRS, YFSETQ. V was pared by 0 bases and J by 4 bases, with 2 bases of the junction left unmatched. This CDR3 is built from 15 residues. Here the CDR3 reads CASSLVAGGYNEQFF. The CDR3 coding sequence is TGCGCCAGCAGCTTGGTTGCGGGGGGGTACAATGAGCAGTTCTTC.

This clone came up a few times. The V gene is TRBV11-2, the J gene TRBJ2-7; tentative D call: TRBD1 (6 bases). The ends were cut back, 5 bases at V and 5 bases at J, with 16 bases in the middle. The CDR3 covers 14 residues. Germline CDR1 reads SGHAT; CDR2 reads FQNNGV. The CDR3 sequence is CASSVAYRVNEQYF. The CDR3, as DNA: TGTGCCAGCAGCGTAGCGTACAGGGTCAACGAGCAGTACTTC.

CDR3 sequence: CASSGDRPNTGELFF. The CDR3 nucleotides are TGTGCCAGCAGTGGAGACAGACCGAACACCGGGGAGCTGTTTTTT. The chain joins TRBV27 to TRBJ2-2; TRBD1 might be the D (5 bases). The CDR3 length is 15 residues. V lost 5 bases and J lost 0, with 10 bases in between. Germline V gene data show CDR1 as MNHEY and CDR2 as SMNVEV (reference sequence).